This is a list of T cell receptor beta chains from one sample in a study of cytomegalovirus exposure and HLA in healthy donors. Method: immunoSEQ multiplex PCR; TCRdb's copy keeps in-frame clones and lacks some. In the table there are around 130,000 clones, less than 85% of which are singletons. The sequencing input was PBMCs. The receptors stem from a man aged 40-49 years in good health and CMV-seronegative. CDR3s include the opening cysteine and the closing phenylalanine or tryptophan. Each record gives: J gene, clone size, V gene, D gene, CDR3 DNA, CDR3 protein. D genes are given only for firm matches. Expanded clones are given a class, and other clones once, few, many or no size at all.

TRBJ1-3 | . | TRBV9 | TRBD1 | TGTGCCAGCAGCCCTATGACAGGGACCTCTGGAAACACCATATATTTT | CASSPMTGTSGNTIYF
TRBJ1-5 | . | TRBV10-3 | . | TGTGCCATCAGGGGTGGGGGGAGCAATCAGCCCCAGCATTTT | CAIRGGGSNQPQHF
TRBJ1-5 | . | TRBV7-2 | TRBD1 | TGTGCCAGCAGCTTCCGACAGGGTGATCAGCCCCAGCATTTT | CASSFRQGDQPQHF
TRBJ1-5 | few | TRBV19 | TRBD1 | TGTGCCAGTAGTACCCAGGGGGCTCTTCAGCCCCAGCATTTT | CASSTQGALQPQHF
TRBJ2-3 | . | TRBV7-8 | TRBD2 | TGTGCCAGCAGTACCGGGACTAGGTCAGATACGCAGTATTTT | CASSTGTRSDTQYF
TRBJ2-7 | . | TRBV6-5 | . | TGTGCCAGCAGCCACAGGGCTTTCGGCTACGAGCAGTACTTC | CASSHRAFGYEQYF
TRBJ1-4 | . | TRBV28 | . | TGTGCCAGCAGTTTACGGCCTGGAGCAACTAATGAAAAACTGTTTTTT | CASSLRPGATNEKLFF
TRBJ2-7 | . | TRBV4-2 | . | TGTGCCAGCAGCCAAGATCGAGGGGGAGGGTCCGACGAGCAGTACTTC | CASSQDRGGGSDEQYF
TRBJ2-7 | . | TRBV5-1 | TRBD2 | TGCGCCAGCAGCTCTACTAGCGGGGGGTCACCGATCTACGAGCAGTACTTC | CASSSTSGGSPIYEQYF
TRBJ1-1 | few | TRBV12-2 | . | TGTGCAAGTCGCCCCACAGGGGACACTGAAGCTTTCTTT | CASRPTGDTEAFF
TRBJ2-2 | . | TRBV27 | . | TGTGCCAGCACCCCCCAGGTTGGGGAGCTGTTTTTT | CASTPQVGELFF
TRBJ1-5 | . | TRBV19 | TRBD1 | TGTGCCAGTACCTCGGGTTTGGGACAGACCAATCAGCCCCAGCATTTT | CASTSGLGQTNQPQHF
TRBJ2-7 | . | TRBV6-1 | . | TGTGCCAGCAGTGAAGTGGGGGGGGCCCACGAGCAGTACTTC | CASSEVGGAHEQYF
TRBJ2-7 | few | TRBV7-6 | TRBD2 | TGTGCCAGCAGCTTAGCCCCGGGACTACCTTACGAGCAGTACTTC | CASSLAPGLPYEQYF
TRBJ2-3 | few | TRBV5-1 | TRBD1 | TGCGCCAGCAGCTCGCTCGACAGGGCCTCCACAGATACGCAGTATTTT | CASSSLDRASTDTQYF
TRBJ2-3 | . | TRBV7-9 | . | TGTGCCAGCAGCTTAGTGGAGAGGGTAACAGATACGCAGTATTTT | CASSLVERVTDTQYF
TRBJ2-1 | . | TRBV7-2 | . | TGTGCCAGCAGCTTAGGGACCGGGACTCAGCCGTTCTTC | CASSLGTGTQPFF
TRBJ2-7 | . | TRBV19 | TRBD1 | TGTGCCAGTAGTATCGGGACAGGTGCTGAGCAGTACTTC | CASSIGTGAEQYF
TRBJ2-7 | . | TRBV2 | . | TGTGCCAGCATGGACAGCTCCTACGAGCAGTACTTC | CASMDSSYEQYF
TRBJ1-1 | . | TRBV18 | . | TGTGCCAGCTCATTTTTTGTTGACAGTAGCATGAACACTGAAGCTTTCTTT | CASSFFVDSSMNTEAFF
TRBJ1-1 | . | TRBV27 | . | TGTGCCAGCACCGATGGGGGGGCCAACACTGAAGCTTTCTTT | CASTDGGANTEAFF
TRBJ2-7 | . | TRBV10-3 | . | TGTGCCATCAGTGATCTAGGGACAACCTACGAGCAGTACTTC | CAISDLGTTYEQYF
TRBJ1-5 | once | TRBV10-3 | TRBD1 | TGTGCCATCAGAAGCGACAGGGGAGGTCAGCCCCAGCATTTT | CAIRSDRGGQPQHF
TRBJ2-3 | once | TRBV18 | TRBD1 | TGTGCCAGCTCATCGACAGGGGGTTTCACAGATACGCAGTATTTT | CASSSTGGFTDTQYF
TRBJ2-3 | once | TRBV28 | TRBD2 | TGTGCCAGCAGTTCCGGGACTAGCGGGAGGGCCTCCGATACGCAGTATTTT | CASSSGTSGRASDTQYF
TRBJ2-7 | . | TRBV6-1 | TRBD2 | TGTGCCAGCAGTGTGGGGACTAGCGGGAGGGGTTACGAGCAGTACTTC | CASSVGTSGRGYEQYF
TRBJ2-1 | few | TRBV7-9 | . | TGTGCCAGCAGCCTGACACCATACAATGAGCAGTTCTTC | CASSLTPYNEQFF
TRBJ1-2 | . | TRBV5-3 | . | TGTGCCAGAAGCTTGGACAGGGCTAACTATGGCTACACCTTC | CARSLDRANYGYTF
TRBJ2-2 | . | TRBV19 | TRBD1 | TGTGCCAGTAGTAGGGACAGGGAATCCACCGGGGAGCTGTTTTTT | CASSRDRESTGELFF
TRBJ2-1 | . | TRBV7-3 | TRBD2 | TGTGCCAGCAGCCTCGGGGGGACTAGCGGGGGAAATGAGCAGTTCTTC | CASSLGGTSGGNEQFF
TRBJ2-7 | . | TRBV2 | TRBD1 | TGTGCCAGCAGTGAAGGGACAGGGGGGTCCTACGAGCAGTACTTC | CASSEGTGGSYEQYF
TRBJ2-1 | few | TRBV5-1 | TRBD2 | TGCGCCAGCAGCTCCGGGACTAGCGGCTACTCCTACAATGAGCAGTTCTTC | CASSSGTSGYSYNEQFF
TRBJ2-3 | . | TRBV13 | . | TGTGCCAGCAGCTTAGACGGGGAAGATACGCAGTATTTT | CASSLDGEDTQYF